These 32 T cell receptor beta chains were all obtained from the same sample, sequenced in a study of cytomegalovirus exposure and HLA in healthy donors. Researchers ran the PCR with 60 Vbeta and 13 Jbeta primers. The assay was immunoSEQ multiplex PCR, and TCRdb's table has in-frame clones only and misses some. The data hold 130,000 to 150,000 clones, with 60% to 85% observed a single time. Material for sequencing was PBMCs. The receptors shown here come from a woman aged 35 to 49 in good health and CMV-seropositive.

This clone was seen a handful of times. V is TRBV6-6 and J is TRBJ2-1; 10 bases line up with TRBD2. The CDR3 loop spans 14 amino acids. The V and J ends lost 7 bases and 7 bases, in that order; junction bases with no gene match: 7. CDR1 and CDR2 from the germline V gene are MNHNY and SVGAGI (reference sequence). In nucleotides, the CDR3 is TGTGCCAGCAAGAGCGGGGGGGCTTTAAATGAGCAGTTCTTC. Encoded protein: CASKSGGALNEQFF.

This chain joins TRBV18 and TRBJ1-6, with D hard to call. The CDR3 spans 16 residues. Trimming left V 0 bases short and J 4 bases short, with 10 bases between. Germline V gene data show CDR1 as KGHSH and CDR2 as LQKENI. In DNA, the CDR3 is TGTGCCAGCTCACCACCAATAAGAGATTATAATTCACCCCTCCACTTT. Amino acid sequence: CASSPPIRDYNSPLHF.

V usage is TRBV29-1 and J usage is TRBJ1-1; 9 nucleotides align to TRBD1. The CDR3 covers 14 residues. Germline CDR1 and CDR2: SQVTM and ANQGSEA. V shed 7 bases and J 0 bases; nucleotides not matched to a gene: 6. The chain's CDR3 is CSGYRGHLNTEAFF. The DNA for the CDR3 is TGCAGCGGTTACAGGGGGCATCTGAACACTGAAGCTTTCTTT.

The rearrangement links TRBV6-1 to TRBJ1-6; D unclear. In germline, CDR1 is MNHNS, CDR2 SASEGT. The CDR3 has 14 amino acids. The V and J ends lost 1 base and 13 bases respectively, with 14 bases between them. The CDR3 nucleotides read TGTGCCAGCAGTGAAGAGTGGTCCATGCGGCCCCTCCACTTT. Residues: CASSEEWSMRPLHF.

The rearrangement joins TRBV5-1 to TRBJ2-2, with 7 bases lining up with TRBD1. Unmatched junction bases numbered 13, after V lost 6 bases and J lost 8 bases. The CDR3 spans 15 residues. CDR1 is SGHRS and CDR2 is YFSETQ in the germline V gene. DNA of the CDR3: TGCGCCAGCAACTTAGACAGGGTGTCCGGAGGGGAGCTGTTTTTT. Amino acid sequence: CASNLDRVSGGELFF. Full variable domain (missing parts from reference TRBV5-1 and TRBJ2-2): KAGVTQTPRYLIKTRGQQVTLSCSPISGHRSVSWYQQTPGQGLQFLFEYFSETQRNKGNFPGRFSGRQFSNSRSEMNVSTLELGDSALYLCASNLDRVSGGELFFGEGSRLTVL.

This chain uses TRBV6-1 with TRBJ2-5, with D possibly matching TRBD1 (5 bases). The J call is uncertain, as TRBJ2-7 better fits the DNA end. There are 14 residues in the CDR3. Germline values: CDR1 MNHNS, CDR2 SASEGT. The CDR3 nucleotides are TGTGCCAGCAGGCCCAGGGAATGGTCCTACGAGCAGTACTTC. This sequence encodes CASRPREWSYEQYF.

The table lists this clone with a few counts. The chain has TRBV29-1 and TRBJ1-1; 10 positions match TRBD1. The CDR3 loop spans 12 amino acids. CDR1 is SQVTM and CDR2 is ANQGSEA in the germline V gene. V shed 4 bases and J 7 bases; nucleotides not matched to a gene: 3. As DNA, the CDR3 is TGCAGCGTTGTCCGGGACAGGGGTGAAGCTTTCTTT. It specifies CSVVRDRGEAFF.

A single count supports this clone. This chain links TRBV6-1 with TRBJ2-3; D uncertain. The germline V gene has CDR1 MNHNS and CDR2 SASEGT. The CDR3 sequence is 12 residues long. Trimming left V 8 bases short and J 5 bases short, with 11 bases between. CDR3: CASGWSGDTQYF. As DNA, the CDR3 is TGTGCCAGCGGATGGTCAGGAGATACGCAGTATTTT.

This clone has just a few counts. V is TRBV10-3 and J is TRBJ2-7; 15 nucleotides match TRBD2. The junction had 5 bases not matched to a gene; V was cut back by 6 bases and J by 2 bases. Germline V lookup: CDR1 ENHRY, CDR2 SYGVKD. The CDR3 covers 16 residues. CDR3 region: CAISTGTSGGTYEQYF. The CDR3 region has the DNA TGTGCCATCAGCACCGGGACTAGCGGGGGGACCTACGAGCAGTACTTC.

The chain joins TRBV18 to TRBJ1-6, with a possible D match to TRBD1 (5 bases). Germline-derived CDR1 and CDR2 are KGHSH and LQKENI. With 0 bases removed from V and 9 bases from J, the gap between germline ends came to 12 bases. This CDR3 contains 15 residues. In DNA form, the CDR3 reads TGTGCCAGCTCACCACCCGGGGGAGAGAGTTCACCCCTCCACTTT. Protein product: CASSPPGGESSPLHF.

In this sample, this clone turned up a few times. The rearrangement links TRBV6-6 to TRBJ1-5, with 7 bases that match TRBD1. Germline CDR1 MNHNY, CDR2 SVGAGI (reference sequence). This CDR3 is 16 amino acids long. V lost 6 bases, J lost 6 bases, and 14 bases stayed unmatched. This CDR3 reads CASSRRDRVGGQPQHF. The CDR3 nucleotides read TGTGCCAGCAGCCGACGAGACAGGGTGGGTGGTCAGCCCCAGCATTTT.

The V call is TRBV6-1, the J call TRBJ1-6, with no clear D. The CDR3 is made up of 13 amino acids. V gave up 4 bases and J gave up 6 bases, with 7 bases separating them. CDR1 and CDR2 from the germline V gene are MNHNS and SASEGT. The CDR3 DNA follows: TGTGCCAGCAGTGTAGTGATTAATTCACCCCTCCACTTT. Translating it yields CASSVVINSPLHF.

V and J are TRBV15 and TRBJ2-2; D is perhaps TRBD2 (5 bases). The CDR3 length is 12 residues. With 5 bases removed from V and 7 bases from J, the gap between germline ends came to 8 bases. CDR1 and CDR2 (germline): LNHNV, YYDKDF (reference sequence). The CDR3 nucleotides are TGTGCCACCAGCTTCGGGATCGGGGAGCTGTTTTTT. Residues: CATSFGIGELFF. Together with reference TRBV15 and TRBJ2-2, the CDR3 gives the full variable domain: DAMVIQNPRYQVTQFGKPVTLSCSQTLNHNVMYWYQQKSSQAPKLLFHYYDKDFNNEADTPDNFQSRRPNTSFCFLDIRSPGLGDTAMYLCATSFGIGELFFGEGSRLTVL.

The chain employs TRBV11-2 and TRBJ2-2; D ambiguous. V gave up 1 base and J gave up 0 bases, with 12 bases separating them. CDR1 SGHAT and CDR2 FQNNGV come from the germline V gene. The CDR3 runs to 17 residues. CDR3 nucleotide sequence: TGTGCCAGCAGCTTAGTCCTGGTGCAGACGAACACCGGGGAGCTGTTTTTT. Amino acid sequence: CASSLVLVQTNTGELFF.

The genes are TRBV7-3 and TRBJ2-2; 9 bases align to TRBD2. Trimming removed 5 bases from V and 7 bases from J; junction bases left unmatched: 8. Germline V gene data show CDR1 as SGHTA and CDR2 as FQGTGA. This CDR3 contains 15 residues. CDR3 DNA sequence: TGTGCCAGCAGCCGAGGGACTAGCCTCCGCGGGGAGCTGTTTTTT. This translates into CASSRGTSLRGELFF.

V and J are TRBV4-1 and TRBJ2-7; D is uncertain. Looked up from germline, CDR1 is MGHRA and CDR2 is YSYEKL. The CDR3 loop spans 16 amino acids. Trimming shortened V by 1 base and J by 3 bases, and 16 bases separated the two germline ends. This CDR3 reads CASSQGVVAINYEQYF. The CDR3 DNA follows: TGCGCCAGCAGCCAAGGTGTCGTGGCAATCAACTACGAGCAGTACTTC.

The CDR3 region is CASSVSPGEGYTF. As DNA, the CDR3 is TGTGCCAGCAGCGTATCCCCCGGGGAAGGCTACACCTTC. V usage is TRBV9 and J usage is TRBJ1-2; D not resolved. This CDR3 spans 13 amino acids. Trimming removed 1 base from V and 8 bases from J, with 12 bases in between. From germline, CDR1 is SGDLS and CDR2 YYNGEE.

The rearrangement links TRBV23-1 to TRBJ1-1; TRBD1 matches at 8 bases. TRBV23-1 is filed as an ORF, its function uncertain. This CDR3 comprises 16 residues. With 3 bases clipped from V and 3 bases from J, the junction kept 9 bases outside the gene matches. CDR3 in DNA: TGCGCCAGCAGTCACCAACCGGACAGGGTAGACACTGAAGCTTTCTTT. It is translated as CASSHQPDRVDTEAFF.

This clone was counted a few times. The same CDR3 arises from other DNA sequences in this sample as well. The chain combines TRBV11-3 with TRBJ2-3; D gene ambiguous. CDR3 length equals 13 residues. Trimming cost V 3 bases and J 2 bases, with 6 bases left between them. Germline-derived CDR1 and CDR2 are SGHNT and YENEEA. The CDR3, as DNA: TGTGCCAGCAGCTTGGCCCACACAGATACGCAGTATTTT. This codes for CASSLAHTDTQYF.

The chain links TRBV6-5 to TRBJ1-5; the D gene is possibly TRBD1 (5 bases). The V gene lost 7 bases and the J gene lost 3 bases, with 16 bases spanning the gap. Germline V lookup: CDR1 MNHEY, CDR2 SVGAGI. The CDR3 length is 15 residues. The CDR3 spells CASIPGWGDNQPQHF. CDR3 nucleotides: TGTGCCAGCATCCCCGGATGGGGGGACAATCAGCCCCAGCATTTT.

This sequence joins TRBV5-1 and TRBJ2-1; perhaps TRBD2 as D (7 bases). Germline CDR1 reads SGHRS; CDR2 reads YFSETQ. The V and J ends lost 0 bases and 4 bases respectively, with 17 bases between them. The CDR3 totals 17 residues. The chain's CDR3 is CASSLVGGPTLYNEQFF. The CDR3 nucleotides are TGCGCCAGCAGCTTGGTGGGGGGGCCCACCCTATACAATGAGCAGTTCTTC.

The chain employs TRBV6-1 and TRBJ2-7; perhaps TRBD1 as D (5 bases). CDR1 and CDR2 from the germline V gene are MNHNS and SASEGT. Between the trimmed V and J ends, which lost 6 bases and 7 bases, there was a span of 13 bases. The CDR3 is 12 residues long. In DNA, the CDR3 is TGTGCCAGCAGCCGCTCTAGGGGAGAGCAGTACTTC. This encodes CASSRSRGEQYF.

The chain joins TRBV6-6 to TRBJ1-2; 9 nucleotides align to TRBD1. With 6 bases clipped from V and 4 bases from J, the junction kept 6 bases outside the gene matches. CDR3 length: 14 amino acids. CDR1 is MNHNY, CDR2 SVGAGI, per germline (reference sequence). This CDR3 reads CASRRDRDGYGYTF. The DNA for the CDR3 is TGTGCCAGCAGACGGGACAGGGATGGCTATGGCTACACCTTC.

The chain couples TRBV19 to TRBJ1-1, with D uncertain. The CDR3 has 13 amino acids. V gave up 1 base and J gave up 7 bases, with 10 bases separating them. In germline, CDR1 is LNHDA, CDR2 SQIVND (reference sequence). The CDR3 bases are TGTGCCAGTAGTATAGTTGGAGGGTATGAAGCTTTCTTT. Translation gives CASSIVGGYEAFF.

The DNA for the CDR3 is TGCGCCAGCAGCTCGCGGCTAGCGGGGGGTTTTAGCTCCTACGAGCAGTACTTC. This sequence encodes CASSSRLAGGFSSYEQYF. The V call is TRBV5-1, the J call TRBJ2-7, with TRBD2 matching over 11 bases. J was trimmed by 0 bases and V by 3 bases; bases with no gene match: 11. Germline loops: CDR1 SGHRS, CDR2 YFSETQ. The CDR3 loop spans 18 amino acids.

The chain combines TRBV5-1 with TRBJ2-5; weak D call: TRBD2 (5 bases). Germline CDR1 reads SGHRS; CDR2 reads YFSETQ. V was pared by 7 bases and J by 1 base, with 14 bases between. CDR3 size: 14 residues. In DNA, the CDR3 is TGCGCCAGCGCGCGCGAGCGGACCCAAGAGACCCAGTACTTC. This codes for CASARERTQETQYF. The whole variable domain, filled in from reference TRBV5-1 and TRBJ2-5, reads KAGVTQTPRYLIKTRGQQVTLSCSPISGHRSVSWYQQTPGQGLQFLFEYFSETQRNKGNFPGRFSGRQFSNSRSEMNVSTLELGDSALYLCASARERTQETQYFGPGTRLLVL.

The chain has TRBV13 and TRBJ1-4; 7 bases fit TRBD1. The CDR3 sequence is 13 residues long. CDR1 is PRHDT, CDR2 FYEKMQ, per germline (reference sequence). J gave up 4 bases and V 8 bases, and 4 bases lay outside the gene matches. The CDR3 protein is CASRDSNNEKLFF. CDR3 coding DNA: TGTGCCAGCCGGGACAGTAATAATGAAAAACTGTTTTTT.

The V and J genes are TRBV15 and TRBJ2-1; the D gene is possibly TRBD1 (5 bases). The CDR3 extends over 15 amino acids. The germline V gene encodes CDR1 LNHNV and CDR2 YYDKDF (reference sequence). V dropped 5 bases and J dropped 2 bases, with 13 bases sitting between them. The CDR3: CATSLRQMTYNEQFF. The CDR3 DNA is TGTGCCACCAGCTTGAGACAGATGACCTACAATGAGCAGTTCTTC.

The gene calls are TRBV9 and TRBJ2-1, with D tentatively TRBD1 (6 bases). Between the trimmed V and J ends, which lost 5 bases and 4 bases, there was a span of 19 bases. Germline CDR1 is SGDLS and CDR2 is YYNGEE. The CDR3 loop spans 16 amino acids. The chain's CDR3 is CASSPLDRLGYNEQFF. DNA of the CDR3: TGTGCCAGCAGTCCCCTAGACAGGCTCGGGTACAATGAGCAGTTCTTC. The variable domain in full, with the rest retrieved from reference TRBV9 and TRBJ2-1, is DSGVTQTPKHLITATGQRVTLRCSPRSGDLSVYWYQQSLDQGLQFLIQYYNGEERAKGNILERFSAQQFPDLHSELNLSSLELGDSALYFCASSPLDRLGYNEQFFGPGTRLTVL.

The chain couples TRBV5-1 to TRBJ2-5; 10 positions match TRBD1. This CDR3 has 15 amino acids. Germline V CDR1 and CDR2: SGHRS, YFSETQ. V shed 3 bases and J 2 bases; nucleotides not matched to a gene: 4. In DNA form, the CDR3 reads TGCGCCAGCAGCTATCGGACAGGGGGGCAAGAGACCCAGTACTTC. It codes for CASSYRTGGQETQYF. Looking up the rest from reference TRBV5-1 and TRBJ2-5 gives the full variable domain: KAGVTQTPRYLIKTRGQQVTLSCSPISGHRSVSWYQQTPGQGLQFLFEYFSETQRNKGNFPGRFSGRQFSNSRSEMNVSTLELGDSALYLCASSYRTGGQETQYFGPGTRLLVL.

J is TRBJ1-2 and V is TRBV28; TRBD1 might be the D (6 bases). This CDR3 comprises 14 residues. Germline CDR1 MDHEN, CDR2 SYDVKM. V lost 2 bases and J lost 8, with 15 bases in between. CDR3 sequence: CASSLNQGLGGYTF. The CDR3 DNA reads as TGTGCCAGCAGTTTAAACCAGGGGTTGGGGGGCTACACCTTC.

The CDR3 sequence: CASSRPGQTTDTQYF. In nucleotides, the CDR3 is TGTGCCAGTAGTAGACCGGGACAGACCACAGATACGCAGTATTTT. J is TRBJ2-3 and V is TRBV19, with TRBD1 matching over 7 bases. Germline V gives CDR1 LNHDA, CDR2 SQIVND (reference sequence). The CDR3 sequence is 15 residues long. Trimming took 4 bases from V and 2 from J; bases not matched to a gene: 6.